Given below is one T cell receptor (beta chain) in context. It lacks a known antigen. One base away there is no much larger clone; base qualities are not given. The sample comes from a study of graft-versus-host responses after intestinal transplantation (dated by TCRdb to about 2021). About the investigation overall: The transplants that recipients received were multivisceral, liver-intestinal, or isolated intestinal. All recipients received anti-thymocyte globulin induction followed by maintenance tacrolimus and steroids for around three years. After intestinal transplantation, graft-versus-host and host-versus-graft alloreactive T cell clones in the graft, circulation and bone marrow were tracked using bulk TCR-beta CDR3 sequencing. Alloreactive clones were identified by sequencing pre-transplant mixed lymphocyte reaction products and comparing these products with unstimulated pre-transplant donor and recipient T cells. The cohort enrolled 20 to 30 intestinal transplant recipients including one retransplant, and a few patients lacking pretransplant specimens were excluded. Donor T cell macrochimerism was defined as a peak of at least 4% donor T cells among recipient peripheral blood mononuclear cells. Rather than going through the commercial service, samples from a few later patients were sequenced in-house on an Illumina MiSeq and processed with MiXCR.

The sample's time point, from its label and the paper: cells obtained before transplantation from donor or recipient. CD3+CD4+ and CD3+CD8+ populations were FACS-sorted from unstimulated pre-transplant donor and recipient cells taken from spleen or lymph nodes. From cysteine to phenylalanine, the CDR3 is 12 amino acids long. CDR3 DNA is the only sequence kept; it has 36 bases, read in frame from the first base. For CDR1 and CDR2, the germline V gene (reference sequence) lists SEHNR and FQNEAQ. V loses 6 bases, J loses 4 bases, and the germline ends lie 9 bases apart. Study-level results and caveats: High GvH to HvG T cell clonal ratios were observed in the allografts of patients with donor T cell macrochimerism. Conclusions were limited by the relatively low number and heterogeneity of intestinal transplant patients. GvH clones were found in recipient bone marrow, and some of the GvH clones appeared earlier in ileal mucosa or blood, which is consistent with an intestinal mucosal origin. Early after transplant, peak levels of circulating GvH clones were associated with declines in HvG clones.

Libraries came from the immunoSEQ multiplex PCR assay. For most patients, genomic DNA was isolated with the Qiagen DNeasy Blood and Tissue Kit and shipped frozen to Adaptive Biotechnologies for TCR sequencing. Adaptive Biotechnologies carried out high-throughput TCR-beta CDR3 sequencing of genomic DNA for most patients. From the authors' description of their analysis: Adaptive's ImmunoSEQ software supplied the TCR sequencing data for approximately 18 patients, while MiXCR and VDJtools were used to process a few other patients. CD4 versus CD8 sorting errors were corrected by removing sequences found in both subsets at a frequency ratio below 5:1. Because the origin of CDR3 nucleotide sequences shared between donor and recipient could not be assigned, those sequences were removed. To count as alloreactive, a clone needed at least 2-fold expansion over unstimulated cells and a minimum CFSE-low frequency of 0.002% (template counts) or 0.001% (read counts). Mappable clones were those detected in sequenced pre-transplant spleen, lymph node, or MLR CFSE-low populations of the donor or recipient. Cumulative frequency of alloreactive clones was calculated as a percentage of all sequences weighted by copy number. TCRdb limited this immuneACCESS table to in-frame rearrangements with V and J called. A share of clones is missing; checked studies link under half to unresolved V genes, and the rest is unexplained. From that table come the V and J calls and clone size; the DNA was used to work out D and trimming. The sample records over 100,000 clones, about 92% of which are singletons. Roughly 1.2% of the sample rests with the top ten.

This TCR derives from a human donor who was the organ donor for an intestinal transplant. The rearranged chain carries TRBV7-9 and TRBJ2-5, with a tentative D gene TRBD1 over 5 matching bases. Sample: unstimulated CD8+ T cells sorted from spleen or lymph node cells, taken before transplant. At the DNA level, the sequence is TGTGCCAGCAGTCAGGGTCGAGAGACCCAGTACTTC. Its coded protein is CASSQGRETQYF.